Listed here are 27 T cell receptor beta chains from one sample, sequenced in a study of cytomegalovirus exposure and HLA in healthy donors. 13 Jbeta primers and 60 Vbeta primers were used for the PCR. Profiling relied on immunoSEQ multiplex PCR, and the TCRdb table lists in-frame clones only, not all of them. The sample has around 130,000 clones; just over 70% are singletons. The source material was PBMCs. The receptors stem from a woman aged 55-75 years in good health and CMV-seropositive.

This chain connects TRBV11-2 to TRBJ2-5, with TRBD1 identical over 9 bases. Per the germline V gene, CDR1 is SGHAT and CDR2 is FQNNGV. V dropped 5 bases and J dropped 5; count of bases not matched to a gene: 12. CDR3 length equals 16 residues. The CDR3 DNA reads TGTGCCAGCAGCCCGGGGGACAGGGCCAAGGGGGAGACCCAGTACTTC. Translating gives CASSPGDRAKGETQYF.

The J gene is TRBJ2-7, the V gene TRBV7-6; the D gene is possibly TRBD1 (5 bases). V lost 5 bases and J 4 bases, leaving 12 bases between the germline ends. The CDR3 runs to 13 residues. The germline V gene has CDR1 SGHVS and CDR2 FNYEAQ. For the CDR3, the DNA is TGTGCCAGCAGCCTTGGCAGGGCGTACGAGCAGTACTTC. This translates into CASSLGRAYEQYF.

The V call is TRBV7-3, the J call TRBJ1-2, with a weak D call TRBD1 (5 bases). This CDR3 region has 14 residues. Germline values: CDR1 SGHTA, CDR2 FQGTGA. V lost 2 bases to trimming and J lost 5 bases, with 12 bases between them. The CDR3 loop reads CASSLDSSLYGYTF. The CDR3 DNA reads TGTGCCAGCAGCTTAGACAGCTCATTGTATGGCTACACCTTC.

V gene TRBV10-3 combines with J gene TRBJ2-3; 7 bases are a match to TRBD2. CDR3 length: 14 amino acids. The V gene's germline CDR1 is ENHRY and CDR2 SYGVKD. With 8 bases clipped from V and 0 bases from J, the junction kept 5 bases outside the gene matches. The DNA for the CDR3 is TGTGCCATCTTAGGGAGGGGAAGCACAGATACGCAGTATTTT. This codes for CAILGRGSTDTQYF.

The V and J genes are TRBV7-9 and TRBJ2-7; 8 bases agree with TRBD1. Germline CDR1 and CDR2: SEHNR and FQNEAQ (reference sequence). The CDR3 has 15 residues. With V trimmed by 5 bases and J by 5 bases, 11 bases remained unmatched. The CDR3 region is CASSQGAGNSHEQYF. In DNA, the CDR3 is TGTGCCAGCAGCCAGGGGGCAGGGAATTCCCACGAGCAGTACTTC.

This clone was recorded at least ten times. CDR3 loop: CASSYAPGPLNEKLFF. The CDR3 DNA follows: TGTGCCAGCAGTTACGCTCCTGGGCCCCTTAATGAAAAACTGTTTTTT. The genes are TRBV6-5 and TRBJ1-4; D remains unclear. With 2 bases removed from V and 4 bases from J, the gap between germline ends came to 14 bases. CDR3 length: 16 residues. Germline V gene sequence: CDR1 MNHEY, CDR2 SVGAGI.

This clone occurred a few times. The CDR3 coding sequence is TGTGCCAGCAGCAACCACCAGGGTTGGGGAAACACCATATATTTT. It yields the protein CASSNHQGWGNTIYF. J is TRBJ1-3 and V is TRBV6-6; D might be TRBD1 (5 bases). CDR3 length: 15 residues. Germline V gene lookup returns CDR1 MNHNY and CDR2 SVGAGI (reference sequence). Deletions cut 6 bases from V and 4 bases from J, with 16 bases between.

The V gene is TRBV7-2, the J gene TRBJ2-5, with 10 bases lining up with TRBD2. The J segment lost 5 bases and the V segment lost 4 bases, leaving 7 bases of the junction unmatched. Germline V lookup: CDR1 SGHTA, CDR2 FQGNSA. The CDR3 contains 15 residues. The CDR3 loop is CASSWSGGVRETQYF. The CDR3 coding sequence is TGTGCCAGCAGCTGGAGCGGGGGGGTTCGCGAGACCCAGTACTTC.

The V call is TRBV19, the J call TRBJ1-5; perhaps TRBD1 as D (5 bases). V gave up 5 bases and J gave up 6 bases, with 17 bases separating them. Germline lookup yields CDR1 LNHDA and CDR2 SQIVND (reference sequence). CDR3 length: 15 residues. CDR3 DNA sequence: TGTGCCAGTAGTTCCGATAGCGGGGGAGGTCAGCCCCAGCATTTT. It codes for CASSSDSGGGQPQHF.

The chain uses TRBV7-8 and TRBJ1-2; D gene ambiguous. The CDR3 extends over 12 amino acids. With 3 bases removed from V and 8 bases from J, the gap between germline ends came to 10 bases. The germline CDR1 and CDR2 sequences are SGHVS and FQNEAQ. The CDR3 region is CASSFGLEGYTF. CDR3 DNA: TGTGCCAGCAGCTTCGGACTCGAGGGCTACACCTTC.

This sequence joins TRBV7-3 and TRBJ2-6; D is possibly TRBD2 (6 bases). V was shortened by 2 bases and J by 0 bases, with 11 bases between the two germline ends. Germline-derived CDR1 and CDR2 are SGHTA and FQGTGA. This CDR3 region has 17 residues. CDR3 nucleotide sequence: TGTGCCAGCAGCTTAGCTCCCGGGGGCTCTGGGGCCAACGTCCTGACTTTC. Residues: CASSLAPGGSGANVLTF.

This clone was detected only once. The chain uses TRBV5-1 and TRBJ2-7; 7 nucleotides align to TRBD1. Per the germline V gene, CDR1 is SGHRS and CDR2 is YFSETQ. Trimming cost V 3 bases and J 3 bases; bases outside gene matches: 6. CDR3 length: 14 residues. As DNA, the CDR3 is TGCGCCAGCAGCTGGGACAGCGCCCTCTACGAGCAGTACTTC. Translating gives CASSWDSALYEQYF.

In its sample, this clone was seen a few times. The chain combines TRBV9 with TRBJ2-7, with no clear D. The CDR3 has 15 amino acids. V was trimmed by 4 bases and J by 2 bases, leaving 16 bases between them. Germline CDR1 is SGDLS and CDR2 is YYNGEE. The CDR3 spells CASSPRLSPTYEQYF. Written as DNA, the CDR3 is TGTGCCAGCAGCCCCCGGTTATCCCCGACCTACGAGCAGTACTTC.

The rearrangement uses TRBV6-1 and TRBJ2-7; D may be TRBD1 (6 bases). V was trimmed by 1 base and J by 0 bases, leaving 16 bases between them. Per the germline V gene, CDR1 is MNHNS and CDR2 is SASEGT. The CDR3 sequence is 17 residues long. CDR3 nucleotide sequence: TGTGCCAGCAGTGAAGGACTATGGACAGAACTCTCCTACGAGCAGTACTTC. Translation: CASSEGLWTELSYEQYF.

In its sample, this clone was seen a few times. The chain links TRBV2 to TRBJ1-5; the D gene is possibly TRBD1 (6 bases). V lost 3 bases and J 9 bases, leaving 15 bases between the germline ends. Per germline, CDR1 SNHLY and CDR2 FYNNEI. The CDR3 loop spans 14 amino acids. CDR3 region: CASSESTGFGPQHF. Here the CDR3 DNA reads TGTGCCAGCAGTGAGTCCACAGGGTTTGGGCCCCAGCATTTT.

For this clone: Mismatch with germline at one junction end may stem from a read error. V gene TRBV7-9 combines with J gene TRBJ1-2, with 7 bases matching TRBD1. The CDR3 totals 18 residues. From germline, CDR1 is SEHNR and CDR2 FQNEAQ (reference sequence). CDR3 loop: CSSSLGGTALGVNYGYTF. CDR3 bases: TGTTCCAGCAGCTTAGGAGGGACAGCTCTGGGGGTTAACTATGGCTACACCTTC.

This rearrangement joins TRBV7-8 to TRBJ1-5; 10 nucleotides line up with TRBD1. The CDR3 sequence is 14 residues long. With V trimmed by 4 bases and J by 5 bases, 2 bases remained unmatched. Germline loops: CDR1 SGHVS, CDR2 FQNEAQ. CDR3 sequence: CASSSDRGYQPQHF. CDR3 bases: TGTGCCAGCAGCTCGGACAGGGGGTATCAGCCCCAGCATTTT.

The chain employs TRBV13 and TRBJ2-1; TRBD1 matches 9 bases. The CDR3 sequence is 15 residues long. After removal of 5 bases from V and 5 bases from J, the junction contained 7 bases not matched to a gene. The germline gives CDR1 PRHDT, CDR2 FYEKMQ (reference sequence). CDR3 coding DNA: TGTGCCAGCAGCCTCTCCGGACAGGGGAACAATGAGCAGTTCTTC. This gives the protein CASSLSGQGNNEQFF.

This clone was counted only a few times. The rearrangement uses TRBV19 and TRBJ1-5; perhaps TRBD1 as D (5 bases). This CDR3 spans 15 amino acids. Trimming cost V 5 bases and J 2 bases, with 13 bases left between them. Germline V gives CDR1 LNHDA, CDR2 SQIVND (reference sequence). The CDR3 DNA reads as TGTGCCAGTAGTCGCCCCCCGACAGGCAATCAGCCCCAGCATTTT. It codes for CASSRPPTGNQPQHF.

The J gene is TRBJ2-3, the V gene TRBV5-1, with D perhaps TRBD1 (5 bases). The CDR3 extends over 14 amino acids. Germline values: CDR1 SGHRS, CDR2 YFSETQ. V dropped 2 bases and J dropped 2 bases, with 9 bases sitting between them. The CDR3 nucleotides are TGCGCCAGCAGCTTAGACAGTTCCACAGATACGCAGTATTTT. The encoded protein is CASSLDSSTDTQYF.

This chain uses TRBV7-8 with TRBJ2-7; 7 bases map to TRBD1. This CDR3 contains 14 residues. The J segment lost 7 bases and the V segment lost 5 bases, leaving 11 bases of the junction unmatched. From germline, CDR1 is SGHVS and CDR2 FQNEAQ. The CDR3: CASSTQGDLWEQYF. The CDR3 DNA is TGTGCCAGCAGCACCCAGGGGGACCTTTGGGAGCAGTACTTC.

V is TRBV19 and J is TRBJ2-5; possible D gene TRBD1, 6 bases. The J call may be incorrect, as the DNA end agrees better with TRBJ2-7. Germline CDR1 and CDR2: LNHDA and SQIVND (reference sequence). CDR3 length: 13 residues. CDR3 protein: CASSRGRGDEQYF. The CDR3 DNA sequence: TGTGCCAGTAGTAGGGGCAGGGGAGACGAGCAGTACTTC.

This rearrangement joins TRBV19 to TRBJ1-1; no clear D gene. The ends were cut back, 7 bases at V and 6 bases at J, with 15 bases in the middle. The CDR3 has 13 amino acids. Germline V lookup: CDR1 LNHDA, CDR2 SQIVND (reference sequence). The CDR3 region is CASTQEGGAEAFF. For the CDR3, the DNA is TGTGCCAGTACCCAGGAGGGCGGCGCTGAAGCTTTCTTT.

This rearrangement joins TRBV27 to TRBJ1-1; the match to TRBD1 covers 8 bases. CDR1 is MNHEY and CDR2 is SMNVEV in the germline V gene (reference sequence). The junction had 5 bases not matched to a gene; V was cut back by 3 bases and J by 5 bases. This CDR3 has 14 amino acids. As DNA, the CDR3 is TGTGCCAGCAGTTTTCAGGGGGCGCAAACTGAAGCTTTCTTT. It yields the protein CASSFQGAQTEAFF.

The chain recombines TRBV9 with TRBJ1-2, with D possibly TRBD1 on 5 matching bases. The CDR3 runs to 17 residues. The V gene's germline CDR1 is SGDLS and CDR2 YYNGEE. Trimming shortened V by 8 bases and J by 7 bases, and 30 bases separated the two germline ends. DNA for the CDR3: TGTGCCAGTACCCCTGCGGCAGGGCTTCCCCGGTGGGCTGGCTACACCTTC. Protein sequence: CASTPAAGLPRWAGYTF.

This chain joins TRBV5-4 and TRBJ2-7; 7 bases map to TRBD1. CDR1 is SGHNT, CDR2 YYREEE, per germline (reference sequence). CDR3 size: 14 residues. Trimming at V came to 3 bases and at J to 4 bases, leaving 7 bases not matched to a gene. CDR3 coding DNA: TGTGCCAGCAGCTACTCGGACAGGCTTTACGAGCAGTACTTC. As protein: CASSYSDRLYEQYF.

The CDR3 DNA is TGTGCCAGCAGTTTCGCAGGGTCCGAGCAGTACTTC. Protein sequence: CASSFAGSEQYF. This rearrangement joins TRBV25-1 to TRBJ2-7, with a possible D match to TRBD1 (5 bases). Germline lookup yields CDR1 MGHDK and CDR2 SYGVNS. CDR3 length: 12 residues. V lost 5 bases to trimming and J lost 6 bases, with 11 bases between them.